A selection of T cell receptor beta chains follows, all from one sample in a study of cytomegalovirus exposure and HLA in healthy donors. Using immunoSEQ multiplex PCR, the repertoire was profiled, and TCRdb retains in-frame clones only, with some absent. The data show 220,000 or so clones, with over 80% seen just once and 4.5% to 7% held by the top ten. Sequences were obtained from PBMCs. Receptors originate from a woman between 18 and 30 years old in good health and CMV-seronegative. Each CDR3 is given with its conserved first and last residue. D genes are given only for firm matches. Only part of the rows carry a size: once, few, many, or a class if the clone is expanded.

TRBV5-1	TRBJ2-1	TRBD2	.	CASSIASGPTYNEQFF	TGCGCCAGCAGCATCGCTAGCGGGCCAACCTACAATGAGCAGTTCTTC
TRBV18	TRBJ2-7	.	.	CASSPPGAAGHGYEQYF	TGTGCCAGCTCACCACCGGGCGCGGCAGGGCACGGGTACGAGCAGTACTTC
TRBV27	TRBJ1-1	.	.	CASSFPWATTEAFF	TGTGCCAGCAGTTTCCCATGGGCTACCACTGAAGCTTTCTTT
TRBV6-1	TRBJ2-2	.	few	CASSEVTGITGELFF	TGTGCCAGCAGTGAAGTAACAGGAATCACCGGGGAGCTGTTTTTT
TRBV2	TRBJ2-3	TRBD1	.	CASSRQGVTDTQYF	TGTGCCAGCAGTCGACAGGGGGTCACAGATACGCAGTATTTT
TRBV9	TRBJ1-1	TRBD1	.	CASSVDRGEAFF	TGTGCCAGCAGCGTGGACAGGGGCGAAGCTTTCTTT
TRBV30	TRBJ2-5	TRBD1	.	CAWIDTGGVETQYF	TGTGCCTGGATCGATACAGGGGGCGTGGAGACCCAGTACTTC
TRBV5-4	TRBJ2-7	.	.	CASSLEAGRSYEQYF	TGTGCCAGCAGCTTGGAGGCGGGACGGTCCTACGAGCAGTACTTC
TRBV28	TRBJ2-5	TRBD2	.	CASSVPGLAGAGPKETQYF	TGTGCCAGCAGTGTTCCGGGACTAGCGGGAGCAGGTCCGAAAGAGACCCAGTACTTC
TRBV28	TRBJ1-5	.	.	CASTQQGQPQHF	TGTGCCAGCACGCAGCAGGGGCAGCCCCAGCATTTT
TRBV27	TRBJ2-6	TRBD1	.	CASMLTRDSRSGANVLTF	TGTGCCAGCATGCTTACCCGGGACAGCCGCTCTGGGGCCAACGTCCTGACTTTC
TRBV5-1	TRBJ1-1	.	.	CASSLGRVNTEAFF	TGCGCCAGCAGCTTGGGCAGGGTGAACACTGAAGCTTTCTTT